These T cell receptor beta chains were read from a single sample in a study of CD8+CD57+ T cells in acquired aplastic anemia. TCRdb itself ran the reads through MiXCR, one entry per CDR3 protein. Of 190,000 or so distinct CDR3 sequences in the sample, 48% are singletons; the top ten hold roughly 2%. Sequencing input: sorted CD4+, CD8+, or CD8+CD57+ T cells (not recorded which) from PBMCs. Receptors originate from a human donor with aplastic anemia. CDR3s include the opening cysteine and the closing phenylalanine or tryptophan. D genes are given only for firm matches.

D: .
V: TRBV2
CDR3: CASSLGGNTIYF

D: .
V: TRBV7-8
CDR3: CASSLVAGWYTEAFF

D: .
V: TRBV2
CDR3: CASRRLSYEQYF

D: .
V: TRBV10-3
CDR3: CAISETQSSYNEQFF

D: .
V: TRBV6-1
CDR3: CASSQGPSKYF

D: .
V: TRBV14
CDR3: CASSWGTQYF

D: .
V: TRBV5-8
CDR3: CASSLMTNTGELFF

D: .
V: TRBV20-1
CDR3: CSAATGSKLNTEAFF

D: .
V: TRBV25-1
CDR3: CASREANYGYTF

D: .
V: TRBV20-1
CDR3: CSAGTGNEQFF

D: .
V: TRBV15
CDR3: CATRTGANSPLHF

D: .
V: TRBV2
CDR3: CASNGRGTLEQYF

D: TRBD1
V: TRBV12-5
CDR3: CASGPGQAYEQYF

D: .
V: TRBV15
CDR3: CATSVEGVGYTGELFF

D: TRBD2
V: TRBV5-1
CDR3: CASSGTGTSGGASYNEQFF

D: TRBD1
V: TRBV7-6
CDR3: CASSRTGSYNEQFF

D: TRBD2
V: TRBV2
CDR3: CASGTTYEQYF

D: .
V: TRBV7-2
CDR3: CASSLRMNTEAFF

D: .
V: TRBV20-1
CDR3: CSARGGNENNEQFF

D: .
V: TRBV25-1
CDR3: CASSELGYGYTF

D: .
V: TRBV24-1
CDR3: CATSGGQPANTGELFF

D: .
V: TRBV10-3
CDR3: CAIRTDSSRSDTQYF

D: .
V: TRBV25-1
CDR3: CASSETPQGSRGNTIYF

D: .
V: TRBV7-8
CDR3: CASNVAGETQYF

D: .
V: TRBV10-2
CDR3: CASSESGGAHQPQHF

D: .
V: TRBV5-1
CDR3: CASSLYQETQYF

D: .
V: TRBV12-5
CDR3: CASGSDLLDRRNNEQFF

D: TRBD1
V: TRBV7-2
CDR3: CASSLRQGKDTGELFF

D: .
V: TRBV27
CDR3: CASSPNAILPSTEQYF

D: TRBD2
V: TRBV12-3/TRBV12-4
CDR3: CASSLGLAGTDTQYF

D: .
V: TRBV20-1
CDR3: CSAHTPGATEAFF

D: TRBD1
V: TRBV25-1
CDR3: CASSEGNRGQYGYTF